This T cell receptor (beta chain) was sequenced in a study of T cell responses to AZD1222 COVID-19 vaccine. Study-wide points: Among AZD1222 vaccinees, only five to seven were seropositive at baseline.

Worth noting for this clone: What it binds is unknown.

The repertoire was sequenced with immunoSEQ multiplex PCR; TCRdb's copy has only in-frame clones and lacks some. Counted here are 150,000 to 250,000 clones, 90% to 95% occurring once; the ten biggest clones make up around 1%. The V gene end was trimmed by 3 bases and the J gene end by 0 bases; junction bases not matched to a gene: 6. Germline V gene lookup returns CDR1 SGHRS and CDR2 YFSETQ. The CDR3 consists of 15 residues. The genes are TRBV5-1 and TRBJ2-7, with 7 bases fitting TRBD1. The TCR comes from an adult who received the AZD1222 COVID-19 vaccine. The sequenced sample was peripheral blood, obtained 28 days after the second AZD1222 dose. The CDR3 nucleotides read TGCGCCAGCAGCTGGGGACAGCGAAGCTCCTACGAGCAGTACTTC. It specifies CASSWGQRSSYEQYF.